This T cell receptor (beta chain) was identified during a study of Ad26.COV2.S vaccination and SARS-CoV-2 variants. The CDR3 extends over 13 amino acids. CDR1 is SGDLS and CDR2 is YYNGEE in the germline V gene. V dropped 3 bases and J dropped 3 bases, with 9 bases sitting between them. The treatment is: 19 received Ad26.COV2.S at low or high dose, single or two shots; roughly five received placebo; per-sample allocation not given. Specimens were obtained on day 63 following the first vaccine or placebo injection. Measured with immunoSEQ multiplex PCR; TCRdb has only the in-frame clones, and not every one. The table includes fewer than 800,000 clones, roughly nine tenths detected once.

Sequences were derived from peripheral blood, sampled in a trial of Ad26.COV2.S vaccine versus placebo. The V call is TRBV9, the J call TRBJ1-1; D remains ambiguous. The clonotype was recovered from a person aged 18-60 years who received the Ad26.COV2.S COVID-19 vaccine or a placebo. CDR3 residues: CASSAAWDTEAFF. CDR3 sequence (DNA): TGTGCCAGCAGCGCTGCATGGGACACTGAAGCTTTCTTT. Full variable domain (rest looked up from reference TRBV9 and TRBJ1-1): DSGVTQTPKHLITATGQRVTLRCSPRSGDLSVYWYQQSLDQGLQFLIQYYNGEERAKGNILERFSAQQFPDLHSELNLSSLELGDSALYFCASSAAWDTEAFFGQGTRLTVV.